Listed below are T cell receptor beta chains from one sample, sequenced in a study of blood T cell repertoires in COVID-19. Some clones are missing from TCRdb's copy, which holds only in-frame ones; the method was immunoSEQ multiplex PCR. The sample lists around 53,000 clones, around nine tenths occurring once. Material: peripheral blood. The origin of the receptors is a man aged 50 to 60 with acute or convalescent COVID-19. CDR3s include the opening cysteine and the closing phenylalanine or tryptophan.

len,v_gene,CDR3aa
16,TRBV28,CASSLTIPSSTDTQYF
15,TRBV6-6,CASSQGLAGPYEQYF
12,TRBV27,CASSRGAYEQYF
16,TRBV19,CASSPHGRSSYNEQFF
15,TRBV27,CASSPTWRDYSGYTF
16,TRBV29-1,CSAQPLGIVSYNEQFF
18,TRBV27,CASSSPGTEWTSGNEQFF
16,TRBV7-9,CASSHKRSGNTGELFF
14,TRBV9,CASSVEDYAYEQYF
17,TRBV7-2,CASSLELSGLAGGEQFF
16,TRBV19,CASSVGGGLAETKQFF
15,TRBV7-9,CASSRMASGRHEQYF
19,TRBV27,CASSLSPVWGGRPPETQYF
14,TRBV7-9,CASSRRDRGETQYF
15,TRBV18,CASSPTGSPTDTQYF
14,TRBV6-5,CASRPGTGNYEQYF
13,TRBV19,CASSTQSGNTIYF
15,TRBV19,CASRISGGVHNEQFF
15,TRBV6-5,CASSKLETRGREQYF
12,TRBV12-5,CASRTDYGEQYF
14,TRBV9,CASSLGQTNTEAFF
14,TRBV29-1,CSVRGQGSGNTIYF
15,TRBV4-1,CASSQSQGAWNEQFF
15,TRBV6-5,CASRTGTGINEKLFF
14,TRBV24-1,CATSDPGKNYGYTF
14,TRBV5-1,CASTEVYSNQPQHF
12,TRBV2,CASSATKNEQFF
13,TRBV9,CASSVSGVRGYTF
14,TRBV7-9,CASSRDSRGNTIYF
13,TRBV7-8,CASSSSGSYEQYF
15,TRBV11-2,CASSLVPGRGDTQYF
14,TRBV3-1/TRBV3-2,CASSPQGASHGYTF
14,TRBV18,CASSPGQLNTEAFF
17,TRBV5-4,CASSLGVGLAGRSEQFF
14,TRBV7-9,CASSFQGAREKLFF
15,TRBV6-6,CASSVRGDRESGYTF
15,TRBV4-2,CASSQDLELLYEQYF
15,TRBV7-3,CASSSLDPNTGELFF
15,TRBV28,CASSSADRLLKPQHF
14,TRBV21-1,CASSILNLNTEAFF
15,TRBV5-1,CASSLVHTGGTEAFF
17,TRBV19,CASGIREYRKLNTEAFF
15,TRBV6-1,CASSEAQGAFQPQHF
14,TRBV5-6,CASSFWTGIGGYTF
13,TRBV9,CASSVGDRYEAFF
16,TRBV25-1,CASRGTSGSTYNEQFF
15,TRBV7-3,CASSFGTSFSDEQFF
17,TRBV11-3,CASSSAWTSGSGETQYF
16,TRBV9,CASSAEQGTWHSPLHF
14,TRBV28,CASSRDTLNYGYTF
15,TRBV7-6,CASSLGLAGDNEQFF
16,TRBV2,CASSRDRESGTGELFF
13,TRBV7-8,CASSRGPDQPQHF
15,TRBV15,CATSSQGANTGELFF